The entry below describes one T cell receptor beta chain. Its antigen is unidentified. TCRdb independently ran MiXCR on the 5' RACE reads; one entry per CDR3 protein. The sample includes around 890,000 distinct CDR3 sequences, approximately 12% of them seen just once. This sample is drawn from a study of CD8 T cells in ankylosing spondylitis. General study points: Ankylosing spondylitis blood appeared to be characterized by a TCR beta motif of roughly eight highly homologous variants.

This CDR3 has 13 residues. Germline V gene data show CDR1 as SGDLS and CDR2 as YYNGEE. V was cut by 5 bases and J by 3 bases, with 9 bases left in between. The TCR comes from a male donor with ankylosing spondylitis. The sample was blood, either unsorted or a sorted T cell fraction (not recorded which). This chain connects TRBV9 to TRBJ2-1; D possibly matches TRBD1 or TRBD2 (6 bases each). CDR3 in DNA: TGTGCCAGCAGTAAGGGGGGCTACAATGAGCAGTTCTTC. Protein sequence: CASSKGGYNEQFF. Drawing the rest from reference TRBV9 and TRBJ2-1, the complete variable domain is DSGVTQTPKHLITATGQRVTLRCSPRSGDLSVYWYQQSLDQGLQFLIQYYNGEERAKGNILERFSAQQFPDLHSELNLSSLELGDSALYFCASSKGGYNEQFFGPGTRLTVL.